The TCR beta chain under discussion was sequenced for a study of shared clonotypes between healthy human individuals. V lost 3 bases, J lost 1 base, and 9 bases lay in between. The CDR3 runs to 14 residues. The germline CDR1 and CDR2 sequences are MNHEY and SMNVEV (reference sequence). Using immunoSEQ multiplex PCR, the repertoire was profiled, and TCRdb retains in-frame clones only, with some absent. The sample records over 1.5 million clones, 95% to 99% being singletons. This TCR came from a man in his thirties or forties in good health. Sequencing was performed on naive CD4+ T cells sorted from blood. The subset: CD45RA+ positively selected. This chain links TRBV27 with TRBJ1-2, with no clear D. This CDR3 is CASSFAAGNYGYTF. The CDR3 region has the DNA TGTGCCAGCAGTTTTGCGGCCGGTAACTATGGCTACACCTTC.